A selection of T cell receptor beta chains follows, all from one sample in a study of T cell changes during pregnancy in multiple sclerosis. Produced via immunoSEQ multiplex PCR; TCRdb's table is partial and in-frame only. The sample holds over 80,000 clones, approximately 90% seen once. The sample in question was peripheral blood, obtained in the second trimester of pregnancy. The receptors here all came from a female donor in good health, enrolled as a control in a pregnancy study. CDR3s include the opening cysteine and the closing phenylalanine or tryptophan. Each record gives: CDR3 length, clone size, J gene, D gene, V gene, CDR3 protein, CDR3 DNA. D genes are given only for firm matches. Size is stated for part of the rows, as once, few or many counts, or as a class when the clone is expanded.

>16|NA|TRBJ1-5|TRBD1|TRBV28
CASSSTTGYRGQPQHF
TGTGCCAGCAGTTCGACGACCGGCTACAGGGGACAGCCCCAGCATTTT
>15|NA|TRBJ1-2|TRBD1|TRBV6-5
CASSPGGTGRYGYTF
TGTGCCAGCAGCCCAGGCGGGACAGGGCGCTATGGCTACACCTTC
>15|NA|TRBJ1-5|TRBD1|TRBV4-1
CASSQGGGANQPQHF
TGCGCCAGCAGCCAAGGAGGGGGCGCGAATCAGCCCCAGCATTTT
>19|NA|TRBJ2-7|TRBD2|TRBV5-8
CASSLVLAGGPTLSYEQYF
TGTGCCAGCAGCTTGGTACTAGCGGGAGGACCAACTCTATCCTACGAGCAGTACTTC
>15|NA|TRBJ2-5|NA|TRBV7-9
CASSLGTAPKETQYF
TGTGCCAGCAGCTTAGGGACTGCCCCCAAAGAGACCCAGTACTTC
>15|NA|TRBJ1-6|TRBD1|TRBV6-1
CASRLGGTGEKPLHF
TGTGCCAGCAGACTCGGGGGGACAGGGGAAAAACCCCTCCACTTT
>13|NA|TRBJ1-2|NA|TRBV2
CASSEARQGKPLF
TGTGCCAGCAGTGAAGCCCGCCAGGGGAAGCCACTCTTC
>15|few|TRBJ1-1|NA|TRBV4-3
CASSRADPLGTEAFF
TGCGCCAGCAGCCGAGCGGACCCGTTGGGCACTGAAGCTTTCTTT
>14|NA|TRBJ2-7|TRBD1|TRBV18
CASSLRQGPYEQYF
TGTGCCAGCTCACTTCGACAGGGCCCCTACGAGCAGTACTTC
>12|NA|TRBJ1-2|TRBD1|TRBV19
CATPGQNYGYTF
TGTGCCACCCCGGGACAGAACTATGGCTACACCTTC
>15|NA|TRBJ1-1|TRBD1|TRBV27
CASSFWTGGSREAFF
TGTGCCAGCAGTTTTTGGACAGGGGGGTCCCGTGAAGCTTTCTTT
>18|NA|TRBJ2-3|TRBD2|TRBV7-2
CASSRGSLAGRNTDTQYF
TGTGCCAGCAGCCGAGGGTCCTTAGCGGGGAGGAACACAGATACGCAGTATTTT
>14|NA|TRBJ2-3|NA|TRBV6-1
CASSYRPRTDTQYF
TGTGCCAGCAGCTACAGGCCCCGCACAGATACGCAGTATTTT
>12|NA|TRBJ2-1|NA|TRBV7-2
CASSQNDNEQFF
TGTGCCAGCAGCCAAAATGACAATGAGCAGTTCTTC
>15|NA|TRBJ1-4|TRBD1|TRBV11-2
CASSLSGQGQEKLFF
TGTGCCAGCAGCTTATCGGGACAGGGTCAGGAAAAACTGTTTTTT
>14|NA|TRBJ2-7|TRBD1|TRBV5-1
CASGVWDRGGEQYF
TGCGCCAGCGGGGTGTGGGACAGGGGTGGCGAGCAGTACTTC
>16|NA|TRBJ2-1|TRBD2|TRBV25-1
CASRQTSGSSYNEQFF
TGTGCCAGCAGGCAGACTAGCGGTAGCTCCTACAATGAGCAGTTCTTC
>15|few|TRBJ1-2|NA|TRBV6-1
CASGKGDTSNYGYTF
TGTGCCAGCGGGAAGGGAGATACCTCTAACTATGGCTACACCTTC
>17|NA|TRBJ2-7|TRBD1|TRBV5-1
CASSDYRDGQGAYEQYF
TGCGCCAGCAGCGATTACCGAGACGGACAGGGCGCCTACGAGCAGTACTTC
>15|NA|TRBJ1-1|NA|TRBV5-8
CASSLIDRTNTEAFF
TGTGCCAGCAGCTTGATAGACAGGACAAACACTGAAGCTTTCTTT
>14|once|TRBJ1-2|NA|TRBV9
CASSGDITNYGYTF
TGTGCCAGCAGCGGCGACATTACTAACTATGGCTACACCTTC
>14|many|TRBJ2-7|TRBD2|TRBV5-1
CASSLDLTSGEQYF
TGCGCCAGCAGCTTGGATCTGACTAGCGGGGAGCAGTACTTC
>15|NA|TRBJ1-1|NA|TRBV9
CASSADLQRYTEAFF
TGTGCCAGCAGCGCAGATCTCCAGAGGTACACTGAAGCTTTCTTT
>15|NA|TRBJ1-5|TRBD1|TRBV19
CASSPTGASNQPQHF
TGTGCCAGTAGTCCGACAGGGGCCAGCAATCAGCCCCAGCATTTT
>17|NA|TRBJ2-2|NA|TRBV4-3
CASSQVRGRDNTGELFF
TGCGCCAGCAGCCAAGTACGAGGCCGGGATAACACCGGGGAGCTGTTTTTT
>12|NA|TRBJ2-1|NA|TRBV7-9
CASSSIEHEQFF
TGTGCCAGCAGCTCTATAGAACATGAGCAGTTCTTC
>12|NA|TRBJ1-1|NA|TRBV11-2
CASSFGGTEAFF
TGTGCCAGCAGCTTCGGAGGGACTGAAGCTTTCTTT
>17|NA|TRBJ1-5|NA|TRBV28
CASSLRQRVNSNQPQHF
TGTGCCAGCAGTTTACGGCAACGGGTCAATAGCAATCAGCCCCAGCATTTT
>14|NA|TRBJ1-2|NA|TRBV6-1
CASSTPERFDGYTF
TGTGCCAGCAGTACCCCAGAGCGTTTCGATGGCTACACCTTC
>15|few|TRBJ1-3|TRBD1|TRBV4-1
CASSQLQGARNTIYF
TGCGCCAGCAGCCAGCTTCAGGGGGCTAGAAACACCATATATTTT
>17|NA|TRBJ2-7|TRBD2|TRBV5-6
CASSLPSGTSGSYEQYF
TGTGCCAGCAGCTTGCCATCCGGGACTAGCGGTTCCTACGAGCAGTACTTC
>16|NA|TRBJ1-5|NA|TRBV11-2
CASSLAPQVRNQPQHF
TGTGCCAGCAGCTTAGCCCCACAGGTTCGCAATCAGCCCCAGCATTTT
>14|NA|TRBJ1-1|TRBD1|TRBV28
CASSLAGGGPWAFF
TGTGCCAGCAGTTTGGCAGGGGGCGGCCCCTGGGCTTTCTTT
>12|NA|TRBJ2-2|NA|TRBV6-5
CASTTGSGELFF
TGTGCCAGCACCACGGGGTCCGGGGAGCTGTTTTTT
>12|NA|TRBJ2-1|TRBD2|TRBV14
CASSQAGGRGFF
TGTGCCAGCAGCCAAGCCGGCGGGAGAGGGTTCTTC
>13|NA|TRBJ1-2|TRBD1|TRBV5-1
CASSQTGNYGYTF
TGCGCCAGCAGCCAGACAGGGAACTATGGCTACACCTTC
>18|once|TRBJ1-1|NA|TRBV28
CASPMPLGGGVAGTEAFF
TGTGCCAGCCCGATGCCCTTAGGGGGAGGGGTTGCGGGCACTGAAGCTTTCTTT
>12|NA|TRBJ1-1|NA|TRBV7-9
CASSLERTEAFF
TGTGCCAGCAGCTTAGAGAGAACTGAAGCTTTCTTT
>16|NA|TRBJ2-3|NA|TRBV7-9
CASSLEGREGTDTQYF
TGTGCCAGCAGCTTAGAGGGGCGCGAAGGCACAGATACGCAGTATTTT
>13|NA|TRBJ2-1|NA|TRBV12-5
CASGFTGYNEQFF
TGTGCTAGTGGGTTCACGGGTTACAATGAGCAGTTCTTC
>16|NA|TRBJ2-7|NA|TRBV7-2
CASSLDGSRGTYEQYF
TGTGCCAGCAGCTTAGATGGAAGCAGGGGCACCTACGAGCAGTACTTC
>16|NA|TRBJ2-1|TRBD1|TRBV18
CASSPLRDRGNNEQFF
TGTGCCAGCTCACCACTCCGGGACAGGGGGAACAATGAGCAGTTCTTC
>17|NA|TRBJ1-2|TRBD1|TRBV7-9
CASSFSGTGVLNYGYTF
TGTGCCAGCAGCTTTTCCGGGACAGGGGTTTTGAACTATGGCTACACCTTC